This T cell receptor (beta chain) appears in the sequencing data of a study of Graves' ophthalmopathy and Graves' hyperthyroidism. Germline CDR1 reads MGHDK; CDR2 reads SYGVNS. V gave up 4 bases and J gave up 3 bases, with 12 bases separating them. The CDR3 runs 15 residues. Researchers turned away patients with other autoimmune diseases, uncontrolled infections, pregnancy or lactation. TCR beta CDR3 regions were amplified from RNA transcripts. RT-PCR was first run with HTBI primers, then multiplex PCR in a second round. MiXCR, applied by TCRdb to the multiplex PCR reads, yields one record per CDR3 protein. The top ten hold approximately 43% of the sample, which has approximately 700,000 distinct CDR3 sequences, 40% seen once.

The gene calls are TRBV25-1 and TRBJ2-2; tentative D call: TRBD2 (6 bases). Sequenced: peripheral blood. The sequence was collected from an adult man with Graves' ophthalmopathy. The CDR3 DNA sequence: TGTGCCAGCAGTGCCCGACTAGGCTACACCGGGGAGCTGTTTTTT. Translated, it gives CASSARLGYTGELFF.